Below, 8 T cell receptor beta chains from the same sample are listed, as sequenced in a study of blood T cell repertoires in COVID-19. Clones were sequenced by immunoSEQ multiplex PCR, and TCRdb holds only the in-frame ones, with some missing. This sample has about 57,000 clones, with around three quarters found just once. The sample consisted of peripheral blood. The receptors were gathered from a human donor in a cohort sampled during active COVID-19.

The rearrangement links TRBV10-3 to TRBJ2-7; 8 bases fit TRBD1. The CDR3 runs 14 residues. With V trimmed by 5 bases and J by 0 bases, 3 bases remained unmatched. Germline V gene lookup returns CDR1 ENHRY and CDR2 SYGVKD. The CDR3 loop reads CAISRTGNSYEQYF. DNA for the CDR3: TGTGCCATCAGTAGGACAGGGAACTCCTACGAGCAGTACTTC.

The genes are TRBV5-1 and TRBJ1-2; D perhaps matches TRBD1 (6 bases). The CDR3 contains 15 residues. CDR1 and CDR2 (germline): SGHRS, YFSETQ. Trimming removed 4 bases from V and 4 bases from J, with 17 bases in between. This CDR3 reads CASSRDRKPSYGYTF. The CDR3 coding sequence is TGCGCCAGCAGCCGCGACAGGAAGCCTTCCTATGGCTACACCTTC.

The chain is built from TRBV2 and TRBJ2-2; possibly TRBD1 for D (6 bases). Trimming removed 5 bases from V and 5 bases from J, with 9 bases in between. From germline, CDR1 is SNHLY and CDR2 FYNNEI. CDR3 length: 13 residues. The CDR3 here is CASSFTGTGELFF. CDR3 sequence (DNA): TGTGCCAGCAGTTTCACAGGGACCGGGGAGCTGTTTTTT.

This clone was seen only once. The chain carries TRBV4-3 and TRBJ2-7; TRBD2 matches 11 bases. J lost 3 bases, V lost 3 bases, and 7 bases had no gene match. This CDR3 spans 16 amino acids. Germline lookup yields CDR1 LGHNA and CDR2 YSLEER. The CDR3 sequence is CASSQQLAGVLYEQYF. The CDR3 nucleotides read TGCGCCAGCAGCCAGCAACTAGCGGGGGTGCTCTACGAGCAGTACTTC.

The rearrangement joins TRBV3-1 (or the pseudogene TRBV3-2) to TRBJ2-5, with a weak D call TRBD2 (6 bases). The V gene lost 1 base and the J gene lost 5 bases, with 14 bases spanning the gap. This CDR3 comprises 15 residues. The germline V gene has CDR1 LGHDT and CDR2 YNNKEL (reference sequence). This chain's CDR3 is CASSQGAVGGETQYF. The CDR3 region has the DNA TGTGCCAGCAGCCAAGGAGCCGTAGGAGGGGAGACCCAGTACTTC.

The rearrangement links TRBV6-4 to TRBJ1-5; TRBD1 matches 11 bases. The V segment lost 5 bases and the J segment 7 bases; nucleotides outside the gene matches: 7. Germline V gene sequence: CDR1 MRHNA, CDR2 SNTAGT. The CDR3 has 15 residues. The CDR3 nucleotides are TGTGCCAGCAGTCCCGGGACAGGGGGGGGACAGCCCCAGCATTTT. This encodes CASSPGTGGGQPQHF.

The chain is built from TRBV30 and TRBJ2-1; D is unclear. Germline V gene data show CDR1 as GTSNPN and CDR2 as SVGIG (reference sequence). This CDR3 spans 11 amino acids. V was cut by 4 bases and J by 8 bases, with 9 bases left in between. CDR3 bases: TGTGCCTGGAACAGTGGTCATGAGCAGTTCTTC. As protein: CAWNSGHEQFF.

The V gene is TRBV7-6, the J gene TRBJ2-1, with a weak D call TRBD2 (6 bases). The CDR3 has 16 residues. Per germline, CDR1 SGHVS and CDR2 FNYEAQ. With 5 bases removed from V and 0 bases from J, the gap between germline ends came to 14 bases. DNA of the CDR3: TGTGCCAGCAGCCTCCGGGACTCCAGCTCCTACAATGAGCAGTTCTTC. It yields the protein CASSLRDSSSYNEQFF.